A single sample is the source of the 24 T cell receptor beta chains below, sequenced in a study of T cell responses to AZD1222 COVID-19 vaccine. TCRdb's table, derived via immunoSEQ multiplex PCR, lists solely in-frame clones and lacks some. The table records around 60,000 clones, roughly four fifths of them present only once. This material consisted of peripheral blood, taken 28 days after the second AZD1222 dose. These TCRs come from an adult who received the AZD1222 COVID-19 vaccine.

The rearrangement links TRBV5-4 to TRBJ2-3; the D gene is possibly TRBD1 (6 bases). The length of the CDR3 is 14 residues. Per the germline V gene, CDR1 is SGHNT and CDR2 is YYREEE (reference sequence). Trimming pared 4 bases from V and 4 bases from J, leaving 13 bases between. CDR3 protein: CASSPDSVADTQYF. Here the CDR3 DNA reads TGTGCCAGCAGCCCGGACAGCGTCGCAGATACGCAGTATTTT. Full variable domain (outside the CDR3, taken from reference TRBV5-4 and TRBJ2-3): ETGVTQSPTHLIKTRGQQVTLRCSSQSGHNTVSWYQQALGQGPQFIFQYYREEENGRGNFPPRFSGLQFPNYSSELNVNALELDDSALYLCASSPDSVADTQYFGPGTRLTVL.

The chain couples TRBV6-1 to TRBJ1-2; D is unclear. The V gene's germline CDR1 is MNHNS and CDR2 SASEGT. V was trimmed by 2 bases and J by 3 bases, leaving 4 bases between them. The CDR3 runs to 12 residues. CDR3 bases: TGTGCCAGCAGTGAATGGGACTATGGCTACACCTTC. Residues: CASSEWDYGYTF.

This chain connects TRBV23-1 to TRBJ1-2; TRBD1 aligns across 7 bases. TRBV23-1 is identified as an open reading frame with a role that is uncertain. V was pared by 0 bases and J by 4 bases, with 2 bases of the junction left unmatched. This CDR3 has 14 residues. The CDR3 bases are TGCGCCAGCAGTCAATCGGGGACAGCCTATGGCTACACCTTC. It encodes CASSQSGTAYGYTF.

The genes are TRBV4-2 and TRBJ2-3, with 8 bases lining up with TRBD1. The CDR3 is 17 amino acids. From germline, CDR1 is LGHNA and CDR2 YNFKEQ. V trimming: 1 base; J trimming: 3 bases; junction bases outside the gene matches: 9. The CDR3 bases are TGTGCCAGCAGCCAAGGAAGACAGGGGTTGGGAACAGATACGCAGTATTTT. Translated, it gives CASSQGRQGLGTDTQYF.

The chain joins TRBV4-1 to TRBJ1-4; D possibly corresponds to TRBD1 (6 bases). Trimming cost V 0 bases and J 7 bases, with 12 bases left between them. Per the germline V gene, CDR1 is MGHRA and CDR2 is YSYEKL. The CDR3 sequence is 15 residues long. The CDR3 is CASSQDGGLGEKLFF. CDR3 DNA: TGCGCCAGCAGCCAAGATGGGGGGCTCGGTGAAAAACTGTTTTTT.

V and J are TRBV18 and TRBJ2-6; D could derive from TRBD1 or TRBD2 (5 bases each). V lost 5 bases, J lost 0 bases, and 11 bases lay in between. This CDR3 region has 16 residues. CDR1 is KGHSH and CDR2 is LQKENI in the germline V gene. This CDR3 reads CASSNAGSSGANVLTF. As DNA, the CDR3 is TGTGCCAGCTCAAACGCAGGGAGCTCTGGGGCCAACGTCCTGACTTTC.

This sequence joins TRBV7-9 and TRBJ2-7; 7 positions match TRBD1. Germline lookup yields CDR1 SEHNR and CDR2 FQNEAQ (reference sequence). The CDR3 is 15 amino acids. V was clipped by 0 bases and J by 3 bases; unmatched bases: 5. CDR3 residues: CASSLATGQVYEQYF. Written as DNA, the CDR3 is TGTGCCAGCAGCTTAGCGACAGGGCAGGTCTACGAGCAGTACTTC.

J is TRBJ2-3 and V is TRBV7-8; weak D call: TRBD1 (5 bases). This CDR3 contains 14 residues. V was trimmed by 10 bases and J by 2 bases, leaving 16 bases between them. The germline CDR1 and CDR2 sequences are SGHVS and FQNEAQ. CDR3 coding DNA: TGTGCCACAAGCTTGCGACAGCTCACAGATACGCAGTATTTT. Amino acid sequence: CATSLRQLTDTQYF.

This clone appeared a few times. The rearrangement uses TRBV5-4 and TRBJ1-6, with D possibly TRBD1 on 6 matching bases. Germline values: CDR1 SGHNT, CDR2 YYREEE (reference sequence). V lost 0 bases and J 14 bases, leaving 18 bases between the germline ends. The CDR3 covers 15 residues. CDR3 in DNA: TGTGCCAGCAGCTTGGCGGGGGCGGGCCTCAGGACCCTCCACTTT. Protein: CASSLAGAGLRTLHF.

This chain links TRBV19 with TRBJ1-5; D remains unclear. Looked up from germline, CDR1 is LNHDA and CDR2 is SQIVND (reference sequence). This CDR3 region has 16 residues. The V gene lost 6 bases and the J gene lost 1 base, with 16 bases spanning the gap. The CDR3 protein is CASSGGSGMSNQPQHF. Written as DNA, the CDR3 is TGTGCCAGTAGCGGCGGGTCCGGCATGAGCAATCAGCCCCAGCATTTT.

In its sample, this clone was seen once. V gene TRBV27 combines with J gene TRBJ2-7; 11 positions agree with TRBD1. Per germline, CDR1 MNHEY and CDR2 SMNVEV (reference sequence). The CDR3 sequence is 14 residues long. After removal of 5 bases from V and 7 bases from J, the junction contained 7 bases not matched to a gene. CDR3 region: CASSLGTGGFEQYF. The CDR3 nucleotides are TGTGCCAGCAGTCTCGGGACAGGGGGTTTTGAGCAGTACTTC.

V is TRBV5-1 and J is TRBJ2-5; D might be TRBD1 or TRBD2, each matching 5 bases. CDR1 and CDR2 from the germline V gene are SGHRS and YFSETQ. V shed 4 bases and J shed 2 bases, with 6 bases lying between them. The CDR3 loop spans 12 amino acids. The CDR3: CASSGGQETQYF. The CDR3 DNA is TGCGCCAGCAGCGGGGGACAAGAGACCCAGTACTTC.

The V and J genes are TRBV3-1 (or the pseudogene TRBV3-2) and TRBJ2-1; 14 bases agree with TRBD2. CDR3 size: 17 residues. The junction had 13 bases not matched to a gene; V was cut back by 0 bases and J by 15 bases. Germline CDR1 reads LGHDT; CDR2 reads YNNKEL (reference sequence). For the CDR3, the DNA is TGTGCCAGCAGCCAAGACCACCGGGGACTAGCGGGAGACGTGACGTTCTTC. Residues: CASSQDHRGLAGDVTFF.

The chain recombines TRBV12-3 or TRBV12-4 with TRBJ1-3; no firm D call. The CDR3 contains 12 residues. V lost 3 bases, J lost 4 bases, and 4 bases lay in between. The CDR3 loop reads CASSFRGNTIYF. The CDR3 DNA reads TGTGCCAGCAGTTTCCGCGGAAACACCATATATTTT.

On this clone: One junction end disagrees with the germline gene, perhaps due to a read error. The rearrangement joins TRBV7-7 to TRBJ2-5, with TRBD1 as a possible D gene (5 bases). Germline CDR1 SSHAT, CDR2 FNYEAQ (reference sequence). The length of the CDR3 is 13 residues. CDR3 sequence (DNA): TGTGCTAGCAGCTTCCAGGGCCAAGAGACCCAGTACTTC. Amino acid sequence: CASSFQGQETQYF.

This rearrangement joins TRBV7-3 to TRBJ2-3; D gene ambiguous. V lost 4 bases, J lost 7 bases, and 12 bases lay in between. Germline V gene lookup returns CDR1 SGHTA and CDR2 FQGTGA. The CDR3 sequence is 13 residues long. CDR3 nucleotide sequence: TGTGCCAGCAGCTCCCCACCGACCCATACGCAGTATTTT. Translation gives CASSSPPTHTQYF.

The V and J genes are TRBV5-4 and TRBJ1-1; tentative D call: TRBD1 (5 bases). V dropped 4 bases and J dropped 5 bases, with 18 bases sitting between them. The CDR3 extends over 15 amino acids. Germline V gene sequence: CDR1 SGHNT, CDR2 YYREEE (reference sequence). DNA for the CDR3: TGTGCCAGCAGCCGGGGTGGCGGGACGCGGACTGAAGCTTTCTTT. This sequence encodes CASSRGGGTRTEAFF.

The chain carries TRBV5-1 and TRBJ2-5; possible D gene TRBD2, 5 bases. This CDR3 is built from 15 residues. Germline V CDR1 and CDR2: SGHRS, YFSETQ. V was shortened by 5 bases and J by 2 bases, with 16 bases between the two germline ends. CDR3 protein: CASSMDGRTQETQYF. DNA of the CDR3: TGCGCCAGCAGTATGGACGGCAGGACTCAAGAGACCCAGTACTTC.

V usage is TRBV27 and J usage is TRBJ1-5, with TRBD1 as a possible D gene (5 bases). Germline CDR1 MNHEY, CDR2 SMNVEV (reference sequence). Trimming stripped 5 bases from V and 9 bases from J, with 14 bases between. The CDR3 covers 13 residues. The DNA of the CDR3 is TGTGCCAGCAGTGTCCAGGGACGACGGCCCCAGCATTTT. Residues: CASSVQGRRPQHF.

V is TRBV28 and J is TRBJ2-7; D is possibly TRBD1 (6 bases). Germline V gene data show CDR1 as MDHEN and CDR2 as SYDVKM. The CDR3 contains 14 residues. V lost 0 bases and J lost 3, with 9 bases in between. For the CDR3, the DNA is TGTGCCAGCAGTTTATGGGACAGCAACTACGAGCAGTACTTC. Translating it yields CASSLWDSNYEQYF.

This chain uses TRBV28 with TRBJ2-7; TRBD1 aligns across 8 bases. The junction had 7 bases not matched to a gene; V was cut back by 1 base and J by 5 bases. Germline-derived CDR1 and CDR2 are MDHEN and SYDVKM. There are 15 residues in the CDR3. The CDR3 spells CASSLSATGADEQYF. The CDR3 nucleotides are TGTGCCAGCAGTTTATCCGCGACAGGGGCTGACGAGCAGTACTTC.

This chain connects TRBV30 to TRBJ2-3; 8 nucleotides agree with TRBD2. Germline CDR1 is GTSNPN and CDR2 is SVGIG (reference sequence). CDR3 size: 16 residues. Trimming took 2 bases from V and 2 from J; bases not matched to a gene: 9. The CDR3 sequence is CAWSHLRLAFTDTQYF. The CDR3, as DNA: TGTGCCTGGAGTCACTTGAGACTAGCGTTCACAGATACGCAGTATTTT.

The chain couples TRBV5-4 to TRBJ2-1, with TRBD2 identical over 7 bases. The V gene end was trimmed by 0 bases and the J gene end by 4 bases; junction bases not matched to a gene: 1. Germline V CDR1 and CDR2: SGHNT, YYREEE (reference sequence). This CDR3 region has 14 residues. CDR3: CASSLGGGYNEQFF. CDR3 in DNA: TGTGCCAGCAGCTTGGGGGGAGGGTACAATGAGCAGTTCTTC.

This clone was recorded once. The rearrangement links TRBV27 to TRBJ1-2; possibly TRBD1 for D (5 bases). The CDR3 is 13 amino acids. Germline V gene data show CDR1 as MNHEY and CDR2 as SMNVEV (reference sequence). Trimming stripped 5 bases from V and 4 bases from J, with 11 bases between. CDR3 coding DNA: TGTGCCAGCAGTCTCGCAGGGAGCTATGGCTACACCTTC. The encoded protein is CASSLAGSYGYTF.